These 12 T cell receptor beta chains were sequenced from one sample in a study of tumor-infiltrating lymphocytes in primary liver carcinoma. Using a constant-region primer together with ProtoScript II reverse transcriptase, TCR beta cDNA was made from roughly 540 ng of total RNA. Three-round nested multiplex PCR performed with slightly modified ARM-PCR produced the TCR beta libraries. The study ran its first two PCR rounds for nine to eleven cycles each, using TRBV1-TRBV30 forward primers and a C-beta reverse primer. TCRdb reanalysed the multiplex PCR reads using MiXCR and keeps one entry per CDR3 protein. The data contain approximately 22,000 distinct CDR3 sequences, approximately 72% of them singletons. Taking about 17-31 mg of unsorted bulk tissue, the authors co-extracted RNA and DNA. Sequencing was carried out using liver tumor tissue from sampling region 1. Documented subset: tumor region T1, superior pole. Receptor source: a man between 40 and 49 years old with primary liver carcinoma and hepatitis B virus infection.

As regards this clonotype: At one of its ends the junction is not consistent with the germline gene, which may arise from a read error. The chain combines TRBV11-2 with TRBJ2-5; TRBD2 agrees at 8 bases. CDR3 length equals 16 residues. Looked up from germline, CDR1 is SGHAT and CDR2 is FQNNGV. The DNA for the CDR3 is TGTGTTAGCAGCCGAACTCCTGGCGGGGGGAAAGAGACCCAATACTTC. Protein sequence: CVSSRTPGGGKETQYF.

This clonotype occurred many times. J is TRBJ2-1 and V is TRBV11-2, with D possibly matching TRBD2 (6 bases). This CDR3 is 14 amino acids long. Germline V gene sequence: CDR1 SGHAT, CDR2 FQNNGV. Deletions cut 6 bases from V and 7 bases from J, with 16 bases between. CDR3 loop: CASSSAGPGNEQFF. CDR3 DNA: TGTGCCAGCAGTTCAGCGGGCCCTGGGAATGAGCAGTTCTTC.

A remark on this clonotype: Possible read error: a much larger clone is one base away. This CDR3 fails to terminate in the conserved phenylalanine or tryptophan, so it likely reflects a read error. V gene TRBV11-2 combines with J gene TRBJ2-7; 8 bases match TRBD2. Germline V gene sequence: CDR1 SGHAT, CDR2 FQNNGV. Unmatched junction bases numbered 5, after V lost 3 bases and J lost 4 bases. The CDR3 loop spans 14 amino acids. DNA of the CDR3: TGTGCCAGCAGCTTTGCGGGAGGTGTATACGAGCAGTACCTC. It translates to CASSFAGGVYEQYL.

About this clonotype: This may be a read error, as it is one base from a much larger clone. The chain links TRBV5-1 to TRBJ2-2; 11 nucleotides match TRBD2. This CDR3 spans 16 amino acids. CDR1 and CDR2 (germline): SGHRS, YFSETQ. CDR3 amino acids: CVSSPTSGSGNGELFF. In DNA form, the CDR3 reads TGCGTCAGCAGCCCAACTAGCGGGAGTGGTAACGGGGAGCTGTTTTTT.

The J gene is TRBJ2-7, the V gene TRBV28; tentatively, D is TRBD2 (5 bases). Trimming left V 4 bases short and J 5 bases short, with 27 bases between. The CDR3 covers 18 residues. The germline V gene has CDR1 MDHEN and CDR2 SYDVKM. Here the CDR3 DNA reads TGTGCCAGCAGTTGGGATCATCCTGGAGCGGCTGACTGTCACGAGCAGTACTTC. It translates to CASSWDHPGAADCHEQYF. Variable domain in full (rest from reference TRBV28 and TRBJ2-7): DVKVTQSSRYLVKRTGEKVFLECVQDMDHENMFWYRQDPGLGLRLIYFSYDVKMKEKGDIPEGYSVSREKKERFSLILESASTNQTSMYLCASSWDHPGAADCHEQYFGPGTRLTVT.

Comment on this clonotype: A junction boundary mismatches the germline segment, possibly from a read error. This chain uses TRBV12-3 or TRBV12-4 with TRBJ2-1; TRBD2 matches at 8 bases. This CDR3 has 14 amino acids. CDR3: CASSFRGGPNVQFF. In DNA, the CDR3 is TGCGCCAGCAGTTTTCGGGGGGGGCCCAATGTGCAGTTCTTC.

Details on this clonotype: A much larger clone differs from this one at a single base, so this may be a read error. Without the conserved terminal phenylalanine or tryptophan, this CDR3 likely stems from a read error. The rearrangement joins TRBV6-5 to TRBJ1-2; perhaps TRBD1 as D (6 bases). Germline loops: CDR1 MNHEY, CDR2 SVGAGI. V gave up 6 bases and J gave up 1 base, with 21 bases separating them. The CDR3 extends over 17 amino acids. This chain's CDR3 is CASSFQSTGGNNYGYTI. In DNA, the CDR3 is TGTGCCAGCAGCTTCCAATCGACAGGAGGCAATAACTATGGCTACACCATC.

This clonotype came up once. The junction departs from germline at one end; a sequencing error may be responsible. V and J are TRBV20-1 and TRBJ1-5, with D tentatively TRBD1 (5 bases). From germline, CDR1 is DFQATT and CDR2 SNEGSKA (reference sequence). The CDR3 is 13 residues long. CDR3 in DNA: TGCAGTGCTAGACCCCAGGGAAATCAGGCCCAGCATTTT. Protein sequence: CSARPQGNQAQHF.

The chain uses TRBV4-2 and TRBJ2-1; 9 nucleotides align to TRBD1. Matching the DNA end better, TRBJ2-7 makes the J call doubtful. CDR3 size: 15 residues. Germline V gene data show CDR1 as LGHNA and CDR2 as YNFKEQ. The CDR3 DNA follows: TGTGCCAGCAGCCATGACGACAGGGGGATGAATGAGCAGTACTTC. This translates into CASSHDDRGMNEQYF.

The chain employs TRBV11-2 and TRBJ2-7; no firm D call. This CDR3 has 15 amino acids. Germline CDR1 reads SGHAT; CDR2 reads FQNNGV. The CDR3 DNA reads as TGTGTCAGTAGCTTAGAGTCCAGGATCTCTGGCGAGCAGTACTTC. Translating gives CVSSLESRISGEQYF.

About this clonotype itself: One junction end disagrees with the germline gene, perhaps due to a read error. This chain uses TRBV28 with TRBJ2-1; TRBD2 matches at 8 bases. Germline CDR1 reads MDHEN; CDR2 reads SYDVKM. This CDR3 comprises 13 residues. The CDR3 here is CATSWGTSGEQSF. As DNA, the CDR3 is TGTGCCACCAGTTGGGGCACTAGCGGTGAGCAGTCCTTC.

In the case of this clonotype: Given the absence of the conserved phenylalanine or tryptophan at the CDR3 end, a read error is likely. V gene TRBV28 combines with J gene TRBJ2-7; D remains ambiguous. CDR1 is MDHEN, CDR2 SYDVKM, per germline. This CDR3 is 14 amino acids long. With 1 base removed from V and 7 bases from J, the gap between germline ends came to 14 bases. The DNA of the CDR3 is TGTGCCAGCAGTTTATTCGCTTTGGATGGAGAGCAGTACATC. Translation gives CASSLFALDGEQYI.